Following are 16 T cell receptor beta chains from one sample sequenced in a study of blood T cell repertoires in COVID-19. The method was immunoSEQ multiplex PCR; TCRdb's version includes in-frame clones alone and lacks a portion of them. The sample carries fewer than 130,000 clones, 69% recorded once. The sequenced material came from peripheral blood. The receptors shown here come from a man older than 75 with acute or convalescent COVID-19.

The chain uses TRBV4-1 and TRBJ2-5, with no clear D. Looked up from germline, CDR1 is MGHRA and CDR2 is YSYEKL. With 1 base removed from V and 1 base from J, the gap between germline ends came to 4 bases. CDR3 size: 13 residues. The CDR3: CASSQGSQETQYF. The CDR3 nucleotides read TGCGCCAGCAGCCAAGGCAGCCAAGAGACCCAGTACTTC.

This clone has only one observation. The chain links TRBV11-2 to TRBJ2-3, with 7 nucleotides matching TRBD2. The CDR3 has 15 amino acids. The germline gives CDR1 SGHAT, CDR2 FQNNGV. V lost 3 bases to trimming and J lost 2 bases; unmatched junction nucleotides: 5. The CDR3 loop reads CASSFAGLHTDTQYF. The CDR3 DNA reads TGTGCCAGCAGCTTTGCGGGACTACACACAGATACGCAGTATTTT.

The rearrangement uses TRBV5-1 and TRBJ2-3, with D possibly matching TRBD1 (5 bases). Germline V gene data show CDR1 as SGHRS and CDR2 as YFSETQ. The CDR3 consists of 15 residues. V lost 4 bases, J lost 5 bases, and 17 bases lay in between. In nucleotides, the CDR3 is TGCGCCAGCAGCCTTGGGGCAAGGGGTTTAGATACGCAGTATTTT. Its protein is CASSLGARGLDTQYF. Supplemented by reference TRBV5-1 and TRBJ2-3, the full variable domain reads KAGVTQTPRYLIKTRGQQVTLSCSPISGHRSVSWYQQTPGQGLQFLFEYFSETQRNKGNFPGRFSGRQFSNSRSEMNVSTLELGDSALYLCASSLGARGLDTQYFGPGTRLTVL.

This chain links TRBV6-5 with TRBJ2-5, with TRBD1 matching 7 bases. The length of the CDR3 is 16 residues. V lost 2 bases, J lost 6 bases, and 12 bases stayed unmatched. Germline CDR1 MNHEY, CDR2 SVGAGI. The CDR3 loop reads CASSYGGRGNAKTQYF. CDR3 DNA: TGTGCCAGCAGTTACGGGGGCAGGGGGAATGCAAAGACCCAGTACTTC.

The chain couples TRBV10-3 to TRBJ1-2; 10 bases map to TRBD1. This CDR3 has 13 amino acids. Trimming at V came to 10 bases and at J to 4 bases, leaving 6 bases not matched to a gene. Germline V gives CDR1 ENHRY, CDR2 SYGVKD. In DNA, the CDR3 is TGTGCCACCCGACAGGGGGCGGGCTATGGCTACACCTTC. Its translation: CATRQGAGYGYTF.

This chain links TRBV6-5 with TRBJ2-7; 7 nucleotides agree with TRBD1. The CDR3 extends over 14 amino acids. After removal of 2 bases from V and 3 bases from J, the junction contained 4 bases not matched to a gene. The germline gives CDR1 MNHEY, CDR2 SVGAGI. The CDR3 reads CASSYTRTGYEQYF. CDR3 sequence (DNA): TGTGCCAGCAGTTACACACGGACAGGCTACGAGCAGTACTTC.

This chain uses TRBV5-5 with TRBJ2-7; D gene ambiguous. There are 13 residues in the CDR3. Germline V gene lookup returns CDR1 SGHKS and CDR2 YYEKEE (reference sequence). V was shortened by 4 bases and J by 2 bases, with 10 bases between the two germline ends. The CDR3 reads CASSLDTAYEQYF. CDR3 coding DNA: TGTGCCAGCAGCCTCGACACGGCCTACGAGCAGTACTTC. Looking up the rest from reference TRBV5-5 and TRBJ2-7 gives the full variable domain: DAGVTQSPTHLIKTRGQQVTLRCSPISGHKSVSWYQQVLGQGPQFIFQYYEKEERGRGNFPDRFSARQFPNYSSELNVNALLLGDSALYLCASSLDTAYEQYFGPGTRLTVT.

This rearrangement joins TRBV7-2 to TRBJ2-7; D may be TRBD1 (5 bases). Germline values: CDR1 SGHTA, CDR2 FQGNSA. The CDR3 length is 15 residues. V was cut by 2 bases and J by 0 bases, with 11 bases left in between. CDR3 sequence (DNA): TGTGCCAGCAGCTTACTAGTAAGGGGCTCCTACGAGCAGTACTTC. As protein: CASSLLVRGSYEQYF.

V usage is TRBV2 and J usage is TRBJ1-6; D might be TRBD1 (6 bases). The CDR3 is 15 amino acids. The V end was cut by 6 bases, the J end by 11 bases, with 20 bases between. CDR1 and CDR2 from the germline V gene are SNHLY and FYNNEI. The CDR3 DNA is TGTGCCAGCAGGGAACGAACAGGGACGAGGGCACCCCTCCACTTT. Its translation: CASRERTGTRAPLHF.

V and J are TRBV9 and TRBJ2-2; 7 nucleotides agree with TRBD2. CDR3 length: 16 amino acids. J lost 5 bases, V lost 0 bases, and 7 bases had no gene match. Germline-derived CDR1 and CDR2 are SGDLS and YYNGEE. The CDR3 DNA sequence: TGTGCCAGCAGCGTAGCGGCGGGAGAGTTAACCGGGGAGCTGTTTTTT. Translation gives CASSVAAGELTGELFF.

The rearrangement uses TRBV10-3 and TRBJ1-1; 7 bases agree with TRBD1. The CDR3 consists of 12 residues. Per the germline V gene, CDR1 is ENHRY and CDR2 is SYGVKD. V lost 8 bases and J lost 3; bases outside the gene matches: 3. CDR3 region: CAIGQGDTEAFF. The DNA for the CDR3 is TGTGCCATCGGTCAGGGGGACACTGAAGCTTTCTTT.

V usage is TRBV5-5 and J usage is TRBJ1-1; the match to TRBD1 covers 8 bases. The ends lost 0 bases at V and 10 bases at J; junction bases unmatched: 5. This CDR3 has 13 residues. CDR1 and CDR2 from the germline V gene are SGHKS and YYEKEE (reference sequence). The CDR3: CASSLGDRNVAFF. CDR3 DNA: TGTGCCAGCAGCTTGGGGGACAGGAATGTAGCTTTCTTT.

The chain is built from TRBV3-1 (or the pseudogene TRBV3-2) and TRBJ2-7, with D maybe TRBD2 (7 bases). Germline V gene data show CDR1 as LGHDT and CDR2 as YNNKEL (reference sequence). This CDR3 is 13 amino acids long. Trimming shortened V by 3 bases and J by 7 bases, and 13 bases separated the two germline ends. The CDR3 region is CASSQGGGGEQYF. The CDR3, as DNA: TGTGCCAGCAGCCAGGGGGGAGGGGGTGAGCAGTACTTC.

This clone was found a few times. This chain links TRBV4-1 with TRBJ1-2, with 7 bases aligning to TRBD1. The CDR3 sequence is 13 residues long. Germline assignment: CDR1 MGHRA and CDR2 YSYEKL. V shed 6 bases and J 4 bases; nucleotides not matched to a gene: 5. CDR3 loop: CASSQGQFYGYTF. The DNA for the CDR3 is TGCGCCAGCAGTCAGGGACAGTTCTATGGCTACACCTTC.

The chain has TRBV29-1 and TRBJ1-1; no reliable D call. Germline V gene data show CDR1 as SQVTM and CDR2 as ANQGSEA. Trimming removed 6 bases from V and 3 bases from J, with 11 bases in between. This CDR3 comprises 12 residues. CDR3 sequence reads: CSVDGGYTEAFF. The CDR3 DNA is TGCAGCGTCGACGGCGGGTACACTGAAGCTTTCTTT.

This sequence joins TRBV3-1 (or the pseudogene TRBV3-2) and TRBJ1-2; tentatively, D is TRBD1 (5 bases). Germline loops: CDR1 LGHDT, CDR2 YNNKEL (reference sequence). The CDR3 length is 12 residues. Trimming took 3 bases from V and 7 from J, leaving 9 bases between them. The CDR3 DNA sequence: TGTGCCAGCAGCCATCAAGGGGCTGGCTACACCTTC. It encodes CASSHQGAGYTF.